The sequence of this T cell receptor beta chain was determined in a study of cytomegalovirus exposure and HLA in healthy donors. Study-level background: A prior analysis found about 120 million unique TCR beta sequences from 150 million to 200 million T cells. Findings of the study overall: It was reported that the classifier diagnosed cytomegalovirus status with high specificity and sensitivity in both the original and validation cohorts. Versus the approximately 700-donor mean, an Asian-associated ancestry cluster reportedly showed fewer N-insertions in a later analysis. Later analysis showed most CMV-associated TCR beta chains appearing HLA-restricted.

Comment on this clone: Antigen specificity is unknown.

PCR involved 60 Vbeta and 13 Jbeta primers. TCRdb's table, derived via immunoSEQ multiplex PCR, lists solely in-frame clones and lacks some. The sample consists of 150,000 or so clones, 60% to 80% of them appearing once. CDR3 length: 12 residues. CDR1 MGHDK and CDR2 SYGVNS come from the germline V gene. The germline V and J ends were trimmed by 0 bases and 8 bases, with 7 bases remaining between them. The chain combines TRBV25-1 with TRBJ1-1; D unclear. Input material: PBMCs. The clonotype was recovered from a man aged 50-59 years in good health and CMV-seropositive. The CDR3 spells CASSEYGLEAFF. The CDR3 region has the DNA TGTGCCAGCAGTGAATATGGCCTGGAAGCTTTCTTT.